The rows below give T cell receptor beta chains drawn from one sample of a study of T cell responses to AZD1222 COVID-19 vaccine. The assay was immunoSEQ multiplex PCR, and TCRdb's table has in-frame clones only and misses some. The top ten hold about 3% of the sample, which has about 170,000 clones, roughly 92% seen once. The sequences come from peripheral blood, collected on day 0 of AZD1222 vaccination. These receptor sequences come from an adult in good health. Each CDR3 is given with its conserved first and last residue. D genes are given only for firm matches. Clone size, where shown, is once, few, many, or a class for clones that have expanded.

size,D,V,J,DNA,CDR3
NA,NA,TRBV30,TRBJ2-1,TGTGCCTGGAGTGCCCCCCCACCTGGCGGTGAGCAGTTCTTC,CAWSAPPPGGEQFF
NA,NA,TRBV7-9,TRBJ2-5,TGTGCCAGCAGCTTAGTGCCGACATCAGATCAAGAGACCCAGTACTTC,CASSLVPTSDQETQYF
NA,TRBD1,TRBV12-3/TRBV12-4,TRBJ1-2,TGTGCCAGCAGCCAGGACAGGGCGATTGGCTACACCTTC,CASSQDRAIGYTF
NA,TRBD2,TRBV6-2/TRBV6-3,TRBJ2-3,TGTGCCAGCAGTTACTCGGCGGGGGGACCAGATACGCAGTATTTT,CASSYSAGGPDTQYF
NA,TRBD2,TRBV2,TRBJ2-1,TGTGCCAGCAGTGGACTAGCGGATGGTGAGCAGTTCTTC,CASSGLADGEQFF
NA,NA,TRBV19,TRBJ1-2,TGTGCCAGCCTGACTAAAGGCTATGGCTACACCTTC,CASLTKGYGYTF
NA,TRBD1,TRBV5-4,TRBJ2-3,TGTGCCAGCAGTTTTGGACAGGGGCACACAGATACGCAGTATTTT,CASSFGQGHTDTQYF
NA,TRBD1,TRBV2,TRBJ1-1,TGTGCCAGCAGTCAGACCCAGGGGGCCGGGACTGAAGCTTTCTTT,CASSQTQGAGTEAFF
once,NA,TRBV7-8,TRBJ2-2,TGTGCCAGCAGCTTAGCGGGACTCCTACTGAACACCGGGGAGCTGTTTTTT,CASSLAGLLLNTGELFF
NA,NA,TRBV27,TRBJ1-1,TGTGCCAGCGGATATACACAGGGATCTGAAGCTTTCTTT,CASGYTQGSEAFF
NA,TRBD1,TRBV29-1,TRBJ2-2,TGCAGCGTTGTAACAGGGGGAGCGAACACCGGGGAGCTGTTTTTT,CSVVTGGANTGELFF
NA,NA,TRBV3-1/TRBV3-2,TRBJ2-1,TGTGCCAGCAGCCAACAGACCTCCTACAATGAGCAGTTCTTC,CASSQQTSYNEQFF
NA,NA,TRBV7-9,TRBJ2-1,TGTGCCAGCAGCTTCTGGGGCATCTCCTACAATGAGCAGTTCTTC,CASSFWGISYNEQFF